This TCR beta chain was captured by sequencing in a study of T cells in localized non-small cell lung cancer. The CDR3 totals 14 residues. With V trimmed by 10 bases and J by 4 bases, 8 bases remained unmatched. From germline, CDR1 is MNHNS and CDR2 SASEGT. This clone was recorded once. Clones were read by immunoSEQ multiplex PCR, and TCRdb kept only the in-frame ones, dropping some. Of around 29,000 clones listed, around four fifths are singletons. Sequencing used peripheral blood, obtained before any cancer treatment. The TCR sequence derives from a male donor at least 60 years old with stage II squamous cell lung carcinoma. The genes are TRBV6-1 and TRBJ2-3; 10 nucleotides match TRBD1. The CDR3 DNA reads as TGTGCCACTTCCTTGGGGACAGGGGCAGATACGCAGTATTTT. This codes for CATSLGTGADTQYF.